The 10 T cell receptor beta chains reported below all come from one sample, sequenced in a study of control samples from healthy donors and cancer patients. The repertoire was sequenced with immunoSEQ multiplex PCR; TCRdb's copy has only in-frame clones and lacks some. The profile shows roughly 130,000 clones, 91% of them singletons. Material: blood. The source of these receptors is a man aged 18 to 30 in good health.

This chain connects TRBV13 to TRBJ2-7; 10 positions match TRBD2. CDR3 length: 18 residues. Trimming cost V 0 bases and J 1 base; bases outside gene matches: 9. The V gene's germline CDR1 is PRHDT and CDR2 FYEKMQ (reference sequence). The CDR3 DNA is TGTGCCAGCAGCTTAGGATTTAGAGCTAGCGGGGGATCCTACGAGCAGTACTTC. This codes for CASSLGFRASGGSYEQYF.

This clone has only one observation. This sequence joins TRBV7-3 and TRBJ1-2, with D possibly being TRBD1 (6 bases). CDR3 size: 13 residues. In germline, CDR1 is SGHTA, CDR2 FQGTGA. The V end lost 2 bases, the J end lost 9 bases, and 13 bases lay between the germline ends. This chain's CDR3 is CASSLSPQGRYTF. The CDR3 bases are TGTGCCAGCAGCTTATCACCCCAGGGGCGCTACACCTTC.

The rearrangement links TRBV19 to TRBJ1-2; possible D gene TRBD1, 5 bases. CDR3 length equals 12 residues. V gave up 3 bases and J gave up 7 bases, with 9 bases separating them. Germline lookup yields CDR1 LNHDA and CDR2 SQIVND (reference sequence). Here the CDR3 reads CASSIKGLGYTF. CDR3 bases: TGTGCCAGTAGTATCAAGGGGCTTGGCTACACCTTC.

The rearrangement uses TRBV15 and TRBJ1-1, with D uncertain. The V end lost 0 bases, the J end lost 1 base, and 6 bases lay between the germline ends. The CDR3 length is 14 residues. Germline CDR1 LNHNV, CDR2 YYDKDF (reference sequence). The CDR3 spells CATSRDRENTEAFF. Here the CDR3 DNA reads TGTGCCACCAGCAGAGATCGGGAGAACACTGAAGCTTTCTTT.

In this sample, this clone turned up once. The genes are TRBV12-3 or TRBV12-4 and TRBJ2-2; a possible D gene is TRBD1 (7 bases). V was pared by 8 bases and J by 6 bases, with 13 bases between. The CDR3 totals 13 residues. As DNA, the CDR3 is TGTGCCAGCGACAGGGAGGAATCCGGGGAGCTGTTTTTT. This codes for CASDREESGELFF.

The rearrangement links TRBV5-1 to TRBJ1-1; D is perhaps TRBD1 (5 bases). The CDR3 is 14 residues long. Germline CDR1 reads SGHRS; CDR2 reads YFSETQ. Trimming took off 0 bases at V and 0 bases at J, with 6 bases between the two ends. DNA for the CDR3: TGCGCCAGCAGCTTGGGGACAATGAACACTGAAGCTTTCTTT. Amino acids: CASSLGTMNTEAFF.

This rearrangement joins TRBV6-5 to TRBJ2-2, with D perhaps being TRBD1 or TRBD2 (5 bases each). Trimming shortened V by 6 bases and J by 3 bases, and 14 bases separated the two germline ends. The V gene's germline CDR1 is MNHEY and CDR2 SVGAGI. The CDR3 covers 15 residues. In DNA, the CDR3 is TGTGCCAGCAGACCCGGGACGTGGGACACCGGGGAGCTGTTTTTT. This sequence encodes CASRPGTWDTGELFF.

The V and J genes are TRBV2 and TRBJ2-6, with a weak D call TRBD2 (5 bases). Trimming pared 6 bases from V and 0 bases from J, leaving 12 bases between. In germline, CDR1 is SNHLY, CDR2 FYNNEI. This CDR3 is 16 amino acids long. CDR3 protein: CASRRAVLSGANVLTF. The CDR3 coding sequence is TGTGCCAGCAGACGAGCGGTCCTCTCTGGGGCCAACGTCCTGACTTTC. Filled out from reference TRBV2 and TRBJ2-6, the complete variable domain reads EPEVTQTPSHQVTQMGQEVILRCVPISNHLYFYWYRQILGQKVEFLVSFYNNEISEKSEIFDDQFSVERPDGSNFTLKIRSTKLEDSAMYFCASRRAVLSGANVLTFGAGSRLTVL.

The chain recombines TRBV7-2 with TRBJ1-3; no definite D call. The CDR3 runs 16 residues. V lost 5 bases and J lost 0, with 14 bases in between. Per germline, CDR1 SGHTA and CDR2 FQGNSA. The CDR3 spells CASSPLATHSGNTIYF. CDR3 DNA sequence: TGTGCCAGCAGCCCCTTAGCGACCCACTCTGGAAACACCATATATTTT.

The chain couples TRBV7-2 to TRBJ2-7; 8 positions agree with TRBD1. This CDR3 is 17 amino acids long. The J segment lost 4 bases and the V segment lost 5 bases, leaving 16 bases of the junction unmatched. Per germline, CDR1 SGHTA and CDR2 FQGNSA. The CDR3 bases are TGTGCCAGCAGCCTCACTTACCGATGGACAGGGTTTTACGAGCAGTACTTC. This gives the protein CASSLTYRWTGFYEQYF.